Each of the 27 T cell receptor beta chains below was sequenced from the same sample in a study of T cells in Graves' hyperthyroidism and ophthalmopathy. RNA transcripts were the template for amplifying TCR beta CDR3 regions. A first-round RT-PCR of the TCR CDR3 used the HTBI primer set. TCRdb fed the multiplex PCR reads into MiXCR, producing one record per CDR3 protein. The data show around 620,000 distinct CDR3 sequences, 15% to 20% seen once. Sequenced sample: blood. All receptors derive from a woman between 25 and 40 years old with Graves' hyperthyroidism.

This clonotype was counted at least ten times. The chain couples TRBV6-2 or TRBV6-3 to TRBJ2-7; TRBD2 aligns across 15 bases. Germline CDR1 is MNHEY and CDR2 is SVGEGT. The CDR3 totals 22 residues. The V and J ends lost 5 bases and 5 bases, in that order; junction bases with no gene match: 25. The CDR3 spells CASSLLRTGGGLAGGLHNEQYF. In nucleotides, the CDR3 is TGTGCCAGCAGTCTCCTACGGACAGGGGGCGGACTAGCGGGAGGGCTACACAACGAGCAGTACTTC.

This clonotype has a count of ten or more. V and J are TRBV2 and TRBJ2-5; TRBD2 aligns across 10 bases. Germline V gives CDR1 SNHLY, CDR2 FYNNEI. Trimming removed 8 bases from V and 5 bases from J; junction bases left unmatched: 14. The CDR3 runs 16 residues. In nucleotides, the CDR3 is TGTGCCAGCGACCGAGCGGGAGGGCCTAGGAGTGAGACCCAGTACTTC. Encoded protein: CASDRAGGPRSETQYF.

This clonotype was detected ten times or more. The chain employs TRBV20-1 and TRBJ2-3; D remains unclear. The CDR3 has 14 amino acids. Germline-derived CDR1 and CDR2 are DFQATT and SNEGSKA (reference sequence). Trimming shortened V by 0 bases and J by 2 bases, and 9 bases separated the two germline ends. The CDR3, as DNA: TGCAGTGCTAGAGATAGAATGCACACAGATACGCAGTATTTT. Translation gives CSARDRMHTDTQYF.

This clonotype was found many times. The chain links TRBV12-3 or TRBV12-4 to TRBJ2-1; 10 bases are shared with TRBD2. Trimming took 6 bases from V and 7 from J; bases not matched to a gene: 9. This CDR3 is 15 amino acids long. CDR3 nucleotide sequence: TGTGCCAGCAGCAAGCGGGAGGGAGCGGGGAATGAGCAGTTCTTC. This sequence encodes CASSKREGAGNEQFF.

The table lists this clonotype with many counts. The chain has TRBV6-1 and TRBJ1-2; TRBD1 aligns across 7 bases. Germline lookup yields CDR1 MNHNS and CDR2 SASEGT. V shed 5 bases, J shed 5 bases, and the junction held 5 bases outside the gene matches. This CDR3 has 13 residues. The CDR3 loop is CASSPDRIYGYTF. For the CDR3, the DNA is TGTGCCAGCAGTCCGGACAGGATTTATGGCTACACCTTC.

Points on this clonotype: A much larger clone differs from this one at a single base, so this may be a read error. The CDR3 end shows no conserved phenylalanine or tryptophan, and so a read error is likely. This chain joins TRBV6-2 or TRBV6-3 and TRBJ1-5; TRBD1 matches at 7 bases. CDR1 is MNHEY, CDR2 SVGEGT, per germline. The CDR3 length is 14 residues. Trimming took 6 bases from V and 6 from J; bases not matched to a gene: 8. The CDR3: CASSLTGTGQPQHL. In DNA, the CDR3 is TGTGCCAGCAGCTTGACAGGGACGGGTCAGCCCCAGCATCTT.

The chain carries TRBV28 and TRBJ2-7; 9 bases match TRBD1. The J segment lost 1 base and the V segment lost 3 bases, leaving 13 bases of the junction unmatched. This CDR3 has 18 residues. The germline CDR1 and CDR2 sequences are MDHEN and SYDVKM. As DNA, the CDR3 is TGTGCCAGCAGTTTCGATTACAGGGGGCGACCACCTTCCTACGAGCAGTACTTC. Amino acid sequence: CASSFDYRGRPPSYEQYF.

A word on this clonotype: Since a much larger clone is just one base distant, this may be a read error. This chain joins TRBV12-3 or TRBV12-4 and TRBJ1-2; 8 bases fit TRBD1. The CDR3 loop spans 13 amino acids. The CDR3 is CASLAGQDGGYAF. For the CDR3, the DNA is TGTGCCAGCCTGGCGGGACAGGACGGGGGCTACGCCTTC.

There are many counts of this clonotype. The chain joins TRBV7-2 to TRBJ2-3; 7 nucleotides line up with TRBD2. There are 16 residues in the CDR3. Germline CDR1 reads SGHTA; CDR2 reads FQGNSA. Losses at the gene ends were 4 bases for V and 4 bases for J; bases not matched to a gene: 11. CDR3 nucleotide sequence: TGTGCCAGCAGCTCACCTAGCGGAGCTATAGCAGATACGCAGTATTTT. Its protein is CASSSPSGAIADTQYF.

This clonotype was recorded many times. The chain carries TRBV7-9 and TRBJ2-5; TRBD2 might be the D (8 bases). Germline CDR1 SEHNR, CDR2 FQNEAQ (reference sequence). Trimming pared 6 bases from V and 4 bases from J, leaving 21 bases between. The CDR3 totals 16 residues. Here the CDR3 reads CASSQIAGRGLETQYF. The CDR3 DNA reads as TGTGCCAGCAGTCAAATAGCGGGAAGGGGGCTAGAGACCCAGTACTTC.

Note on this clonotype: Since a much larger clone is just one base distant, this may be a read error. The CDR3 sequence is CASSFFTGEASF. The DNA for the CDR3 is TGTGCCAGCAGTTTTTTTACAGGGGAAGCTTCCTTT. The rearrangement links TRBV28 to TRBJ1-1; 7 nucleotides align to TRBD1. The CDR3 is made up of 12 amino acids. From germline, CDR1 is MDHEN and CDR2 SYDVKM.

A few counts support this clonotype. For the CDR3, the DNA is TGTGCCACCAGCCAAAATTACGAGCAAGAGACCCAGTACTTC. Amino acids: CATSQNYEQETQYF. The gene calls are TRBV15 and TRBJ2-5; D remains unclear. There are 14 residues in the CDR3. V lost 5 bases and J 2 bases, leaving 12 bases between the germline ends. The germline V gene encodes CDR1 LNHNV and CDR2 YYDKDF (reference sequence).

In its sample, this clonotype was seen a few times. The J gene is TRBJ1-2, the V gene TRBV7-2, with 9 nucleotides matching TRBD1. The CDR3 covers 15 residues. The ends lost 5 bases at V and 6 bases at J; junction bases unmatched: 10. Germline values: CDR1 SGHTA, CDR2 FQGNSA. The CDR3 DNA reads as TGTGCCAGCAGCCTAGACTACAGGGGGCGCGATGGCTACACCTTC. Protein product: CASSLDYRGRDGYTF.

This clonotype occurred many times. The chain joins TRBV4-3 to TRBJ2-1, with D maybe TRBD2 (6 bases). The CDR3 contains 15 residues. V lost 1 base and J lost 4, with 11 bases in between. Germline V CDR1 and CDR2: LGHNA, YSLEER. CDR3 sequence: CASSQGSRGYNEQFF. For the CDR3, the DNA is TGCGCCAGCAGCCAAGGGTCCCGGGGGTACAATGAGCAGTTCTTC.

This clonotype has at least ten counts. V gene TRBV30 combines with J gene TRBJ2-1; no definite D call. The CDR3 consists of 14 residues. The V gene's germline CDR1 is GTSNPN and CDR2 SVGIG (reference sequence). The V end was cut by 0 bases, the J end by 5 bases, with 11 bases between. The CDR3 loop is CAWSVRPNDNEQFF. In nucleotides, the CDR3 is TGTGCCTGGAGTGTTAGGCCGAACGACAATGAGCAGTTCTTC.

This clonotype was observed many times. CDR3 in amino acids: CASRPDSYNEQFF. CDR3 DNA sequence: TGTGCCAGCAGACCTGACAGCTACAATGAGCAGTTCTTC. The rearrangement joins TRBV12-3 or TRBV12-4 to TRBJ2-1; D may be TRBD1 (5 bases). V gave up 6 bases and J gave up 3 bases, with 9 bases separating them. The CDR3 is made up of 13 amino acids.

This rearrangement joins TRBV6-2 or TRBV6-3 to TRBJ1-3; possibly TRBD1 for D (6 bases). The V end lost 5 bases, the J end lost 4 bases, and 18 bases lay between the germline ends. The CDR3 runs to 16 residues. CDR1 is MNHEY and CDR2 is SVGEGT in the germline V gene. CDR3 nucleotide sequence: TGTGCCAGCAGTACCCGGGGAGGGGGAGGAGGAAACACCATATATTTT. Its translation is CASSTRGGGGGNTIYF.

DNA of the CDR3: TGTGCCGGGACAGGGGGAGCAAACACCGGGGAGCTGTTTTTT. Translating it yields CAGTGGANTGELFF. The chain links TRBV2 to TRBJ2-2; 11 positions match TRBD1. The CDR3 length is 14 residues. V shed 11 bases, J shed 2 bases, and the junction held 4 bases outside the gene matches. Looked up from germline, CDR1 is SNHLY and CDR2 is FYNNEI.

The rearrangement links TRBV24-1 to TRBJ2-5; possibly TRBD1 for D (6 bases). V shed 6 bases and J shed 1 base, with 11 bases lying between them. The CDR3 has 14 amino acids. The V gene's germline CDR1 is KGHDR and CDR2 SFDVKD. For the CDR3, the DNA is TGTGCCACCAGTTCCGGGGACATCCAAGAGACCCAGTACTTC. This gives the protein CATSSGDIQETQYF.

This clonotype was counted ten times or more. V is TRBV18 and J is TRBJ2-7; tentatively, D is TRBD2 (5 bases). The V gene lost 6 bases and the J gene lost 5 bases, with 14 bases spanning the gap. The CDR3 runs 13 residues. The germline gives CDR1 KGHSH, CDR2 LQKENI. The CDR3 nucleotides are TGTGCCAGCTCGCGGAGGAGCGTCCACGAGCAGTACTTC. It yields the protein CASSRRSVHEQYF. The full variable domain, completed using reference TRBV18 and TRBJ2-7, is NAGVMQNPRHLVRRRGQEARLRCSPMKGHSHVYWYRQLPEEGLKFMVYLQKENIIDESGMPKERFSAEFPKEGPSILRIQQVVRGDSAAYFCASSRRSVHEQYFGPGTRLTVT.

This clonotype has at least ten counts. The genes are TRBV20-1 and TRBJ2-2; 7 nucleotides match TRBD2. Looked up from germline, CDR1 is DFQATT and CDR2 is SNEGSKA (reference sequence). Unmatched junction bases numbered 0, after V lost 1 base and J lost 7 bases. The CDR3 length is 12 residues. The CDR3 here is CSARGTSGELFF. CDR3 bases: TGCAGTGCTAGAGGGACTAGCGGGGAGCTGTTTTTT.

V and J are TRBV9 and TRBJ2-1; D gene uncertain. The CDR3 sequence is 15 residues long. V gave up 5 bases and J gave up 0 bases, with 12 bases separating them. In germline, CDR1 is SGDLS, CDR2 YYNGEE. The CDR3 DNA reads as TGTGCCAGCAGTCCAAGGCAGAACTCCTACAATGAGCAGTTCTTC. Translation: CASSPRQNSYNEQFF.

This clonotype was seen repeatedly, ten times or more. DNA for the CDR3: TGCGCCAGCAGCCCCCAGACTAGCGGGAACGAGCAGTACTTC. Encoded protein: CASSPQTSGNEQYF. This chain joins TRBV5-1 and TRBJ2-7; TRBD2 matches at 11 bases. The CDR3 spans 14 residues. Germline values: CDR1 SGHRS, CDR2 YFSETQ. The ends lost 4 bases at V and 5 bases at J; junction bases unmatched: 5.

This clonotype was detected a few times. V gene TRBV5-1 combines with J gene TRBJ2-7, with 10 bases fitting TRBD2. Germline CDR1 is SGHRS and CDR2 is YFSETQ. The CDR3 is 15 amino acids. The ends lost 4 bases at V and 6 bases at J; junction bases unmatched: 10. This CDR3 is CASSGTSGKIGEQYF. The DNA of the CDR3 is TGCGCCAGCAGCGGAACTAGCGGGAAAATCGGCGAGCAGTACTTC.

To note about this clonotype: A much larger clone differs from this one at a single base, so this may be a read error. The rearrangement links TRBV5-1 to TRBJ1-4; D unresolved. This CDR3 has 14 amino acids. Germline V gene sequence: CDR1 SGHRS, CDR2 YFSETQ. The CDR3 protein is CASSLDSQNEKLLF. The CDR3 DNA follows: TGCGCCAGCAGCTTGGACAGCCAGAATGAAAAACTGCTTTTT. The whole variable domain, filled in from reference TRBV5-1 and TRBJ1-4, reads KAGVTQTPRYLIKTRGQQVTLSCSPISGHRSVSWYQQTPGQGLQFLFEYFSETQRNKGNFPGRFSGRQFSNSRSEMNVSTLELGDSALYLCASSLDSQNEKLLFGSGTQLSVL.

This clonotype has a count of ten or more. CDR3 DNA sequence: TGTGCCAGCAGTCCAGGACAGGGTACCACAGATACGCAGTATTTT. This codes for CASSPGQGTTDTQYF. The chain employs TRBV12-3 or TRBV12-4 and TRBJ2-3; 8 bases map to TRBD1. CDR3 length: 15 residues. The ends lost 5 bases at V and 2 bases at J; junction bases unmatched: 6.

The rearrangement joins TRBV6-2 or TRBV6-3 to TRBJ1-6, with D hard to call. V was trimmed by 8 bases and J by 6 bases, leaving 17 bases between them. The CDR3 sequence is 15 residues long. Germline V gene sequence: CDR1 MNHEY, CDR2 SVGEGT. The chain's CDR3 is CASSPTASFNSPLHF. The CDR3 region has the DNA TGTGCCAGCTCCCCGACCGCGAGCTTTAATTCACCCCTCCACTTT.